The source of this TCR beta chain is a study of shared clonotypes between healthy human individuals. General observations from the study: Shared clonotypes: about 4.6% naive CD4, approximately 3.4% naive CD8, over 2% memory CD4, about 0.4% memory CD8. Specimens sampled were limited to blood, with tissue repertoires likely differing. Compared with memory subsets, naive subsets generally had larger estimated richness.

Regarding this clone: Its antigen is unidentified.

V lost 1 base, J lost 5 bases, and 6 bases stayed unmatched. CDR3 size: 17 residues. The germline CDR1 and CDR2 sequences are MGHDK and SYGVNS. Method: immunoSEQ multiplex PCR; TCRdb's copy keeps in-frame clones and lacks some. The profile shows roughly 1 million clones, around 82% of them singletons. The chain links TRBV25-1 to TRBJ2-5; 14 bases fit TRBD2. The sequenced material came from memory CD4+ T cells from PBMCs. Subset defined: CD45RA-negative fraction. This receptor was taken from a man aged 18 to 35 in good health. Some clones in this sample may be carry-over from other donors' samples. CDR3 bases: TGTGCCAGCAGTGAATTGGGGACTAGCGGGAGTTGGGAGACCCAGTACTTC. Residues: CASSELGTSGSWETQYF. The full variable domain, rest sourced from reference TRBV25-1 and TRBJ2-5, is EADIYQTPRYLVIGTGKKITLECSQTMGHDKMYWYQQDPGMELHLIHYSYGVNSTEKGDLSSESTVSRIRTEHFPLTLESARPSHTSQYLCASSELGTSGSWETQYFGPGTRLLVL.